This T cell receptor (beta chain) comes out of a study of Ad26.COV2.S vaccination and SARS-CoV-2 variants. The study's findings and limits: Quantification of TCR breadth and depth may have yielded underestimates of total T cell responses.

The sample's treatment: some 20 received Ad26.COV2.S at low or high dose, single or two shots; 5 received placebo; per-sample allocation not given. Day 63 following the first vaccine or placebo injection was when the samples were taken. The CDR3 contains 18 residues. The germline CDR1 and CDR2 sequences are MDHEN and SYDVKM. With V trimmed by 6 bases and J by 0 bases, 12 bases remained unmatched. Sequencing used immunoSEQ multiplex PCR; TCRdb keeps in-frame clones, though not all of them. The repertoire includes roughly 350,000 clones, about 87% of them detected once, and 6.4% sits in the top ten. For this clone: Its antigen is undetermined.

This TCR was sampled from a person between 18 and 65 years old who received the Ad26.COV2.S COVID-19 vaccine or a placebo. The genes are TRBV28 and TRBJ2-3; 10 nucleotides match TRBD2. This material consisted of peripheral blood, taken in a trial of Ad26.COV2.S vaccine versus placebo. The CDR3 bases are TGTGCCAGCAGCTCCCACTGGACTAGCGGATCTAGCACAGATACGCAGTATTTT. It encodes CASSSHWTSGSSTDTQYF.